The 8 T cell receptor beta chains listed next were all sequenced from one sample in a study of blood T cells in healthy people across ages (dated by TCRdb to the mid-2010s). The method behind the library was 5' RACE. Sequencing instrument: Illumina HiSeq 2500. A second PCR of roughly 7 to 11 cycles was performed with a sample-barcoded 5' primer and a J-beta primer mix. In TCRdb, the public reads were trimmed at Q25 with fastp and aligned with MiXCR, with productive beta chains retained. Each CDR3 protein gets just one entry, which takes the most common genes and DNA from the rows behind it. This sample has around 1,000,000 distinct CDR3 sequences in its table, and roughly two fifths of those were observed once. 13% of the sample lies in the top ten. The sample taken for sequencing was blood. These receptor sequences come from a man aged 18-30 years in good health.

The chain employs TRBV7-2 and TRBJ2-3; D might be TRBD2 (6 bases). The CDR3 extends over 15 amino acids. The germline V and J ends were trimmed by 1 base and 0 bases, with 8 bases remaining between them. Germline V gives CDR1 SGHTA, CDR2 FQGNSA. The CDR3 here is CASSLGGKSTDTQYF. The CDR3 coding sequence is TGTGCCAGCAGCTTAGGCGGGAAAAGCACAGATACGCAGTATTTT.

The chain joins TRBV3-1 to TRBJ2-3, with TRBD2 identical over 12 bases. The junction had 6 bases not matched to a gene; V was cut back by 2 bases and J by 0 bases. This CDR3 spans 18 amino acids. CDR1 is LGHDT and CDR2 is YNNKEL in the germline V gene (reference sequence). In DNA, the CDR3 is TGTGCCAGCAGCCAACGACTAGCGGGAGTCCCTAGCACAGATACGCAGTATTTT. Its translation is CASSQRLAGVPSTDTQYF.

Here the CDR3 DNA reads TGTGCCAGCTCACTCCTGTCTGGGGCGACTGAAAAACTGTTTTTT. Translated: CASSLLSGATEKLFF. The chain combines TRBV18 with TRBJ1-4, with a tentative D call TRBD1 (5 bases). Germline-derived CDR1 and CDR2 are KGHSH and LQKENI. This CDR3 spans 15 amino acids. V was trimmed by 4 bases and J by 7 bases, leaving 16 bases between them. Drawing the rest from reference TRBV18 and TRBJ1-4, the complete variable domain is NAGVMQNPRHLVRRRGQEARLRCSPMKGHSHVYWYRQLPEEGLKFMVYLQKENIIDESGMPKERFSAEFPKEGPSILRIQQVVRGDSAAYFCASSLLSGATEKLFFGSGTQLSVL.

CDR3 in amino acids: CASSYQFQGKGANVLTF. CDR3 nucleotides: TGTGCCAGCAGTTATCAATTCCAGGGGAAGGGGGCCAACGTCCTGACTTTC. The rearrangement uses TRBV6-5 and TRBJ2-6; tentative D call: TRBD1 (6 bases). The germline gives CDR1 MNHEY, CDR2 SVGAGI. This CDR3 has 17 residues. Trimming took off 3 bases at V and 4 bases at J, with 16 bases between the two ends.

J is TRBJ1-1 and V is TRBV4-1; D uncertain. The CDR3 totals 12 residues. V shed 4 bases and J shed 3 bases, with 6 bases lying between them. Per germline, CDR1 MGHRA and CDR2 YSYEKL. The CDR3 protein is CASSPPHTEAFF. Written as DNA, the CDR3 is TGCGCCAGCAGCCCCCCGCACACTGAAGCTTTCTTT.

This clonotype was seen a handful of times. The chain joins TRBV25-1 to TRBJ2-1, with D possibly matching TRBD1 (6 bases). CDR1 MGHDK and CDR2 SYGVNS come from the germline V gene. Trimming left V 7 bases short and J 8 bases short, with 12 bases between. This CDR3 comprises 12 residues. In nucleotides, the CDR3 is TGTGCCAGCACTCAGGGACACGATGAGCAGTTCTTC. This codes for CASTQGHDEQFF.

V and J are TRBV4-2 and TRBJ2-3; TRBD2 matches 11 bases. Germline CDR1 LGHNA, CDR2 YNFKEQ. This CDR3 spans 17 amino acids. Germline trimming cut 1 base from V and 2 bases from J; bases unmatched to any gene: 5. The CDR3, as DNA: TGTGCCAGCAGCCAAGTACCACTAGCGGGGGACACAGATACGCAGTATTTT. Protein product: CASSQVPLAGDTDTQYF.

This clonotype was recorded many times. This CDR3 reads CASSYSQGEETQYF. DNA of the CDR3: TGTGCCAGCAGTTACTCACAGGGGGAAGAGACCCAGTACTTC. The chain carries TRBV6-5 and TRBJ2-5; 8 nucleotides align to TRBD1. The CDR3 consists of 14 residues. V lost 0 bases to trimming and J lost 3 bases; unmatched junction nucleotides: 0. Per germline, CDR1 MNHEY and CDR2 SVGAGI.